Presented here are 8 T cell receptor beta chains from one specimen sequenced in a study of tumor-infiltrating lymphocytes in localized non-small cell lung cancer. Only in-frame clones appear in the TCRdb table, and some are missing; sequencing was by immunoSEQ multiplex PCR. The data contain 9,000 or so clones, about 80% of them singletons. Sequences were obtained from uninvolved lung tissue not adjacent to the tumor. The origin of the receptors is a human donor with non-small cell lung cancer.

V is TRBV18 and J is TRBJ2-5; 8 bases match TRBD1. This CDR3 region has 15 residues. Germline assignment: CDR1 KGHSH and CDR2 LQKENI. Trimming cost V 3 bases and J 2 bases; bases outside gene matches: 5. The CDR3 nucleotides are TGTGCCAGCTCACCTATGAACAGGGGGCAAGAGACCCAGTACTTC. Translated: CASSPMNRGQETQYF.

The chain couples TRBV9 to TRBJ2-5; 11 nucleotides match TRBD2. CDR3 length: 17 residues. CDR1 is SGDLS and CDR2 is YYNGEE in the germline V gene. J gave up 4 bases and V 0 bases, and 8 bases lay outside the gene matches. CDR3 DNA sequence: TGTGCCAGCAGCGTAGAAGGGCTAGCGGGAGGAGGAGAGACCCAGTACTTC. Protein: CASSVEGLAGGGETQYF.

This clone was recorded a few times. The chain uses TRBV19 and TRBJ1-5, with 8 bases identical to TRBD1. This CDR3 is 15 amino acids long. Per germline, CDR1 LNHDA and CDR2 SQIVND (reference sequence). V trimming: 2 bases; J trimming: 7 bases; junction bases outside the gene matches: 7. This CDR3 is CASSIRAGGRQPQHF. The CDR3 DNA reads as TGTGCCAGTAGTATACGGGCAGGGGGCCGGCAGCCCCAGCATTTT.

This clone was seen only once. The chain is built from TRBV29-1 and TRBJ2-5, with D possibly being TRBD2 (5 bases). Trimming removed 7 bases from V and 7 bases from J, with 19 bases in between. Germline-derived CDR1 and CDR2 are SQVTM and ANQGSEA. CDR3 length: 13 amino acids. The CDR3 coding sequence is TGCAGCGAGGAGCCTAGCCGGGCGGGGACCCAGTACTTC. Amino acids: CSEEPSRAGTQYF.

This sequence joins TRBV7-2 and TRBJ1-5; D uncertain. Trimming took off 4 bases at V and 1 base at J, with 11 bases between the two ends. This CDR3 has 15 residues. CDR1 is SGHTA, CDR2 FQGNSA, per germline. CDR3 DNA: TGTGCCAGCAGCTCCCCGGGAATCAGCAATCAGCCCCAGCATTTT. Protein sequence: CASSSPGISNQPQHF.

The sample holds one count of this clone. This rearrangement joins TRBV25-1 to TRBJ2-3, with unresolved D. Germline V lookup: CDR1 MGHDK, CDR2 SYGVNS. V gave up 10 bases and J gave up 0 bases, with 11 bases separating them. This CDR3 spans 13 amino acids. The CDR3 reads CATQASSTDTQYF. The CDR3 coding sequence is TGTGCCACCCAAGCCTCTAGCACAGATACGCAGTATTTT.

V usage is TRBV14 and J usage is TRBJ2-1; D might be TRBD1 or TRBD2, each matching 7 bases. CDR3 size: 13 residues. Trimming took off 10 bases at V and 3 bases at J, with 13 bases between the two ends. Germline V gives CDR1 SGHDN, CDR2 FVKESK. The CDR3 DNA reads TGTGCCACCAGGGGGGGGGACTACAATGAGCAGTTCTTC. As protein: CATRGGDYNEQFF.

The chain uses TRBV4-2 and TRBJ2-6, with D hard to call. Germline assignment: CDR1 LGHNA and CDR2 YNFKEQ. CDR3 length: 17 amino acids. The V end was cut by 0 bases, the J end by 0 bases, with 9 bases between. CDR3 nucleotides: TGTGCCAGCAGCCAAGATCAACGGTCCTCTGGGGCCAACGTCCTGACTTTC. This sequence encodes CASSQDQRSSGANVLTF.